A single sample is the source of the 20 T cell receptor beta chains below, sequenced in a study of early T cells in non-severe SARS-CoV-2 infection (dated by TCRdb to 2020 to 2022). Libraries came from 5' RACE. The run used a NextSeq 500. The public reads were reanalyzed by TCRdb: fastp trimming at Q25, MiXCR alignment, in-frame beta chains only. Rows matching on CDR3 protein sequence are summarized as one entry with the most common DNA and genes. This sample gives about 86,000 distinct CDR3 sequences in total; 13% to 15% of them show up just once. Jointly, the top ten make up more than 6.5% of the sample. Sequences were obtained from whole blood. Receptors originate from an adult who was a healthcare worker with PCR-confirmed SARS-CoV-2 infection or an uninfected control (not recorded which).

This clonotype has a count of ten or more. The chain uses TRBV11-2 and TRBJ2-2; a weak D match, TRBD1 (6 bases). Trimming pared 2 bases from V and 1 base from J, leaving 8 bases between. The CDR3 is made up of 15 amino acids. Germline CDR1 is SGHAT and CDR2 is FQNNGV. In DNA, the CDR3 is TGTGCCAGCAGCTTATTGACAGGGAACACCGGGGAGCTGTTTTTT. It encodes CASSLLTGNTGELFF.

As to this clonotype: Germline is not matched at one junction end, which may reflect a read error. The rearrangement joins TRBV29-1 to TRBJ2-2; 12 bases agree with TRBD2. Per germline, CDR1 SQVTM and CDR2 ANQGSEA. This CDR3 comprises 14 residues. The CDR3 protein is CSVVTSGGTGELFF. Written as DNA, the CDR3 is TGTAGCGTTGTGACTAGCGGGGGTACCGGGGAGCTGTTTTTT.

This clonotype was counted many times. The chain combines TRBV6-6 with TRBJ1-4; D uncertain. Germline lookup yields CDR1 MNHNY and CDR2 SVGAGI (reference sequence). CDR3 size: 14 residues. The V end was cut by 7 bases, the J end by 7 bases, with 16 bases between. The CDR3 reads CASNDPEFGEKLFF. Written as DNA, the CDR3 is TGTGCCAGCAACGACCCGGAGTTCGGTGAAAAACTGTTTTTT.

The CDR3 spells CASTKGQKYNQPQHF. The CDR3 coding sequence is TGTGCCAGCACCAAGGGACAGAAGTACAATCAGCCCCAGCATTTT. The chain recombines TRBV6-2 or TRBV6-3 with TRBJ1-5; 7 bases line up with TRBD1. V was clipped by 7 bases and J by 3 bases; unmatched bases: 9. In germline, CDR1 is MNHEY, CDR2 SVGEGT. This CDR3 has 15 amino acids.

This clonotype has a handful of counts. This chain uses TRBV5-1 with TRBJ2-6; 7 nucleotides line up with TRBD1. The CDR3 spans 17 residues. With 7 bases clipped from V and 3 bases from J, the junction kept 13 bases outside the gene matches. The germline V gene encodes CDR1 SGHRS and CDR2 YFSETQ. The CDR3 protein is CASAPRGLQFGANVLTF. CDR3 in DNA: TGCGCCAGCGCCCCGAGGGGGCTTCAGTTTGGGGCCAACGTCCTGACTTTC.

The CDR3 spells CSVEPRAGSGYGYTF. The CDR3 nucleotides read TGCAGCGTTGAACCCAGGGCGGGGTCTGGCTATGGCTACACCTTC. The chain joins TRBV29-1 to TRBJ1-2; weak D call: TRBD1 (5 bases). CDR1 is SQVTM and CDR2 is ANQGSEA in the germline V gene. The length of the CDR3 is 15 residues. V was shortened by 2 bases and J by 4 bases, with 17 bases between the two germline ends.

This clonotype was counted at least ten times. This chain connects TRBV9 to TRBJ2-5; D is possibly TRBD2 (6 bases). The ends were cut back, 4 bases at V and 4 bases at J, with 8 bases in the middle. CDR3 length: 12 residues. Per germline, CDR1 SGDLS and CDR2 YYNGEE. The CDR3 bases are TGTGCCAGCAGCTGGGGAGGAGAGACCCAGTACTTC. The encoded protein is CASSWGGETQYF. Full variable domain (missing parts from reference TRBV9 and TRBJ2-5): DSGVTQTPKHLITATGQRVTLRCSPRSGDLSVYWYQQSLDQGLQFLIQYYNGEERAKGNILERFSAQQFPDLHSELNLSSLELGDSALYFCASSWGGETQYFGPGTRLLVL.

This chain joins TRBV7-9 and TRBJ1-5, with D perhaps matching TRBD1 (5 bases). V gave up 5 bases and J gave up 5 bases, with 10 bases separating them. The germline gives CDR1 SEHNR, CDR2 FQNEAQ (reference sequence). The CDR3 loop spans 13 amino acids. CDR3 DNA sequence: TGTGCCAGCAGCCGGAAGGGGCATCAGCCCCAGCATTTT. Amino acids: CASSRKGHQPQHF.

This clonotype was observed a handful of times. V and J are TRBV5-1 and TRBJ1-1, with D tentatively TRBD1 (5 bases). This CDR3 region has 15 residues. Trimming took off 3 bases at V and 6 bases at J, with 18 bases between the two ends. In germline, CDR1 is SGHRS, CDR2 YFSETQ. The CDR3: CASSSVGGGFAEAFF. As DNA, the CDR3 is TGCGCCAGCAGCTCCGTCGGCGGGGGGTTCGCTGAAGCTTTCTTT.

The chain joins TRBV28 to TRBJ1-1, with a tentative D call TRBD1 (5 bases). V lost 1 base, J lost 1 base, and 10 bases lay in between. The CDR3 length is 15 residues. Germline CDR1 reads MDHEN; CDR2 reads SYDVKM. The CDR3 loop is CASSLSGTANTEAFF. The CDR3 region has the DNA TGTGCCAGCAGTTTATCAGGGACCGCGAACACTGAAGCTTTCTTT.

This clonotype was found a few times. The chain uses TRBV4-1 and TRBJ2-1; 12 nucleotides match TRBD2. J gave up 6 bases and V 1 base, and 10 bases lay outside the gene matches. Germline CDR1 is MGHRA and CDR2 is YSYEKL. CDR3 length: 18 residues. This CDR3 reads CASSQAKLTSGRPNEQFF. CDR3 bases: TGCGCCAGCAGCCAAGCTAAGCTTACTAGCGGGAGGCCCAATGAGCAGTTCTTC.

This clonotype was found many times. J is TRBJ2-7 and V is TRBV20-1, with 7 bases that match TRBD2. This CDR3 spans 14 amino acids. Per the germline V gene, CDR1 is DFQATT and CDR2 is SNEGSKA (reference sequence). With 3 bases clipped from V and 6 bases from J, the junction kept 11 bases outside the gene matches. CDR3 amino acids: CSARSGEANVEQYF. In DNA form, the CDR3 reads TGCAGTGCTAGGAGCGGGGAAGCAAACGTCGAGCAGTACTTC.

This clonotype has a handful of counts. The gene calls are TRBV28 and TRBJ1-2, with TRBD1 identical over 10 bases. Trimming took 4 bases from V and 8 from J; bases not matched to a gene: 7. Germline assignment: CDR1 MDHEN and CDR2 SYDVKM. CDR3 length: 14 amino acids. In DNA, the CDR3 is TGTGCCAGCAGTTCGGAGACAGGGGGCCGGGGCTACACCTTC. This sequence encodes CASSSETGGRGYTF.

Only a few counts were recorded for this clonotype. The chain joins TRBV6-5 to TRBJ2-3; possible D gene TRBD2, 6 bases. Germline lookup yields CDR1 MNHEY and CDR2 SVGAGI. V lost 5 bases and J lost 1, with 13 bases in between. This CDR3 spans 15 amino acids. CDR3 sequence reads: CASSQEGRGTDTQYF. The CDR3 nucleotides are TGTGCCAGCAGTCAGGAGGGCCGCGGCACAGATACGCAGTATTTT.

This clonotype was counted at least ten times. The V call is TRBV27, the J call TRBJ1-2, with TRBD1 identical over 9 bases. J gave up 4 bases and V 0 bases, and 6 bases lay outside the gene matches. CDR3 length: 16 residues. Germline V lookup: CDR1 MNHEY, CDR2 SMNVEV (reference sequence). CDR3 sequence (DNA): TGTGCCAGCAGTTTATCGGGGGACAGGGCGCCCTATGGCTACACCTTC. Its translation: CASSLSGDRAPYGYTF.

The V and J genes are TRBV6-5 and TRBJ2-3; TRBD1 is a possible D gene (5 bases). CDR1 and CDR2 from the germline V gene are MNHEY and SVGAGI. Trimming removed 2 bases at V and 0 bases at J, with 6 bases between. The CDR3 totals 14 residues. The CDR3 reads CASSYGASTDTQYF. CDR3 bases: TGTGCCAGCAGTTACGGGGCCAGCACAGATACGCAGTATTTT.

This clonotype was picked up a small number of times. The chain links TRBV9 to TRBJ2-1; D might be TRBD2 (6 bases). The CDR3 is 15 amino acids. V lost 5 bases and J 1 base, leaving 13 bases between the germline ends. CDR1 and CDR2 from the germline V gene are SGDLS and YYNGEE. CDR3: CASSSTGGSYNEQFF. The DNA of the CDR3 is TGTGCCAGCAGTTCAACCGGGGGTTCCTACAATGAGCAGTTCTTC. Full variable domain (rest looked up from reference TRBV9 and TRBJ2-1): DSGVTQTPKHLITATGQRVTLRCSPRSGDLSVYWYQQSLDQGLQFLIQYYNGEERAKGNILERFSAQQFPDLHSELNLSSLELGDSALYFCASSSTGGSYNEQFFGPGTRLTVL.

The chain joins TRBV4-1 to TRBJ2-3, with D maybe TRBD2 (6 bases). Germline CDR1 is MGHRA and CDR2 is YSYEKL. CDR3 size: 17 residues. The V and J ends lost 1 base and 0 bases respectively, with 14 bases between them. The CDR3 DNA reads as TGCGCCAGCAGCCAAGCCCCAGCGGGTCCTAGCACAGATACGCAGTATTTT. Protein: CASSQAPAGPSTDTQYF.

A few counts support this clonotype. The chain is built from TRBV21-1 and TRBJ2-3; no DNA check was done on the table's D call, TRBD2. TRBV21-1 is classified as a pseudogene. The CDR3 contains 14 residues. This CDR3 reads CATCGQRVPDTQYF. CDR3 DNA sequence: TGTGCCACCTGCGGCCAGAGGGTACCAGATACGCAGTATTTT.

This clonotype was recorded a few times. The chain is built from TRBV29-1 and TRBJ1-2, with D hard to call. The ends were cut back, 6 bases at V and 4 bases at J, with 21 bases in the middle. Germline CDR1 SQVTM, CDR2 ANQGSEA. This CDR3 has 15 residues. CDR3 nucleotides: TGCAGCGTGCCCGGTGCTCAGACCGAAACCTATGGCTACACCTTC. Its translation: CSVPGAQTETYGYTF.